The present entry profiles one T cell receptor beta chain with its context. Its specificity is unknown. The Oncomine TCR Beta short-read assay sequenced DNA from cultured CD4+ T cells. TCRdb recomputed calls from the PCR reads with MiXCR, one row per CDR3 protein. The repertoire includes fewer than 15,000 distinct CDR3 sequences, 58% of them detected once, and under 20% sits in the top ten. The sample is drawn from a study of vaccination and CD4 T cells after COVID-19. Study-level findings and limits: A median of around 86% of reactive clones, in convalescent patients, became evident only post-vaccination.

Treatment noted: roughly 11-day PBMC culture with coronavirus spike peptide pools or control peptides (ViraFEST assay). Positive PCR dates covered March to December 2020, before US Alpha, Beta and Delta variants. Germline trimming cut 1 base from V and 4 bases from J; bases unmatched to any gene: 11. CDR3 length equals 16 residues. Germline CDR1 DFQATT, CDR2 SNEGSKA (reference sequence). The clonotype originates from a human donor with COVID-19. The sample consisted of cultured CD4+ T cells from blood, taken after SARS-CoV-2 vaccination. This chain connects TRBV20-1 to TRBJ1-2; TRBD1 matches 8 bases. CDR3 amino acids: CSARAPSGGASYGYTF. The CDR3 nucleotides are TGCAGTGCTAGAGCTCCCTCAGGGGGCGCCAGCTATGGCTACACCTTC.